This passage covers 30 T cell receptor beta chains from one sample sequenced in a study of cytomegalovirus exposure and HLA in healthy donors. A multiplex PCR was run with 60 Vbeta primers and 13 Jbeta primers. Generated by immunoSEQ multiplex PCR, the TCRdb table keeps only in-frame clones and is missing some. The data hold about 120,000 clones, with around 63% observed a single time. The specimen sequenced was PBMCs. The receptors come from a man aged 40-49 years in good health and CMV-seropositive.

CDR3 residues: CASSLWSGSNQPQHF. The CDR3 nucleotides read TGTGCCAGCAGTTTATGGAGTGGGAGCAATCAGCCCCAGCATTTT. This chain joins TRBV27 and TRBJ1-5, with D hard to call. The CDR3 totals 15 residues. V was shortened by 1 base and J by 1 base, with 8 bases between the two germline ends. Germline-derived CDR1 and CDR2 are MNHEY and SMNVEV (reference sequence).

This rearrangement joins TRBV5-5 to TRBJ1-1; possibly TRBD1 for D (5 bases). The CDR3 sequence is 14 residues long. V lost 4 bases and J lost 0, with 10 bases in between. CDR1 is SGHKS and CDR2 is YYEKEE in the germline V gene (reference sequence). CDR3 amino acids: CASSPTDMNTEAFF. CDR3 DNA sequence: TGTGCCAGCAGCCCGACAGACATGAACACTGAAGCTTTCTTT.

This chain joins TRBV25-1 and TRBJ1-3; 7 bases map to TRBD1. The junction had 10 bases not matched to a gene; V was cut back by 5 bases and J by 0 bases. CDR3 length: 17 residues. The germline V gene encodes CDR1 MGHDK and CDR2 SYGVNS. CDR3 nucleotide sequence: TGTGCCAGCAGTCCCTTTCGGACAGGCAACTCTGGAAACACCATATATTTT. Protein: CASSPFRTGNSGNTIYF.

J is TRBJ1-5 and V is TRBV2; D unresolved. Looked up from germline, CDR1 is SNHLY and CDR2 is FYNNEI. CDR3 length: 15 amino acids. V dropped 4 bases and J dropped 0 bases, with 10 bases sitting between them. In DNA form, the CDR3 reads TGTGCCAGCAGTGGATCGGTCAATAGCAATCAGCCCCAGCATTTT. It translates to CASSGSVNSNQPQHF.

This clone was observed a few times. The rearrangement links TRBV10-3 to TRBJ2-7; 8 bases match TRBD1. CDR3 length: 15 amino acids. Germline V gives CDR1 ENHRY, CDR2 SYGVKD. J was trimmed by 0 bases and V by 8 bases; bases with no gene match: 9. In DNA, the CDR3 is TGTGCCATCCGCGAAGGGGGGACAGGCTCCTACGAGCAGTACTTC. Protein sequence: CAIREGGTGSYEQYF.

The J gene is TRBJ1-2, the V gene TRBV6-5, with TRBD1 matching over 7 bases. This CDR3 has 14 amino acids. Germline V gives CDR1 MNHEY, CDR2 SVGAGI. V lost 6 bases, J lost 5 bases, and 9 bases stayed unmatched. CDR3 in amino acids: CASSPSDRHYGYTF. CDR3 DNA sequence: TGTGCCAGCAGCCCATCGGACAGGCATTATGGCTACACCTTC.

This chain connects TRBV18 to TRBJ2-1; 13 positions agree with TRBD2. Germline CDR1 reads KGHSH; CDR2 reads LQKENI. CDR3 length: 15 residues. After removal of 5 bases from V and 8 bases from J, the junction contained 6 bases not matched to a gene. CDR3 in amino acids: CASSTLAGGPDEQFF. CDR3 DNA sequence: TGTGCCAGCTCAACACTAGCGGGGGGGCCGGATGAGCAGTTCTTC.

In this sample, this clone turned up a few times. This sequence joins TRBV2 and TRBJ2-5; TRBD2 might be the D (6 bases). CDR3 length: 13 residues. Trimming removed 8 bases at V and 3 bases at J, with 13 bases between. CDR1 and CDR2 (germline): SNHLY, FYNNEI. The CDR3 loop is CASQRGMEETQYF. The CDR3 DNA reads TGTGCCAGCCAGCGCGGGATGGAAGAGACCCAGTACTTC. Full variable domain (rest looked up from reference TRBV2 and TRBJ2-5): EPEVTQTPSHQVTQMGQEVILRCVPISNHLYFYWYRQILGQKVEFLVSFYNNEISEKSEIFDDQFSVERPDGSNFTLKIRSTKLEDSAMYFCASQRGMEETQYFGPGTRLLVL.

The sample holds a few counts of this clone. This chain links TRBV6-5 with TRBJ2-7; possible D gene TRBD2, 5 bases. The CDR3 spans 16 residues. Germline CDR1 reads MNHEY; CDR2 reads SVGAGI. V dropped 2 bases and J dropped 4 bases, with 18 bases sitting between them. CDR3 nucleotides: TGTGCCAGCAGTTACACCTTCCAGAGCGGACGGTACGAGCAGTACTTC. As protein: CASSYTFQSGRYEQYF.

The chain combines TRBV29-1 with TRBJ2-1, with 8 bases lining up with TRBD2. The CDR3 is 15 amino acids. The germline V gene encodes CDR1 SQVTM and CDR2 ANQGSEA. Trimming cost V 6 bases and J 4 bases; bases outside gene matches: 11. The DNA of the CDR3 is TGCAGCGTAGCGCTGACTAGCGAGCGATACAATGAGCAGTTCTTC. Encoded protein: CSVALTSERYNEQFF.

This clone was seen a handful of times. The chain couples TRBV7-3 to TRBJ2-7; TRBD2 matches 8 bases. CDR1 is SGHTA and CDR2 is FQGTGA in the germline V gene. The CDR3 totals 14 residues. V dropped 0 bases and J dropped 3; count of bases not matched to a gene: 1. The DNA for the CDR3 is TGTGCCAGCAGCTTAACTAGCGGGATCTACGAGCAGTACTTC. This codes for CASSLTSGIYEQYF.

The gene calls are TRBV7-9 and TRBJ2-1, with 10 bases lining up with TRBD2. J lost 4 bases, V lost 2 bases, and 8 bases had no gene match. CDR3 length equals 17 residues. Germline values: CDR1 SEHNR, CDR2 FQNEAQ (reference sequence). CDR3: CASSLRGLAATYNEQFF. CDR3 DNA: TGTGCCAGCAGCTTACGTGGACTAGCGGCAACATACAATGAGCAGTTCTTC.

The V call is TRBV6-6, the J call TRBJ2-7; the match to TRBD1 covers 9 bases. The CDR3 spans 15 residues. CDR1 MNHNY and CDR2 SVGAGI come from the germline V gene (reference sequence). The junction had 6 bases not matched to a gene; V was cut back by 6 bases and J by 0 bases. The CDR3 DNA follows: TGTGCCAGCAGCTATGACAGGGGGACCTCCTACGAGCAGTACTTC. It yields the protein CASSYDRGTSYEQYF.

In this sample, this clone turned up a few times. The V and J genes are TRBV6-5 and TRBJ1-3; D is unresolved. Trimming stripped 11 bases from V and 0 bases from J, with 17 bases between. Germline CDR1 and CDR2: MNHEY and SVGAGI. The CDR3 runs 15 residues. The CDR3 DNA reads TGTGCCGCCTACCCCGGGATTCCCTCTGGAAACACCATATATTTT. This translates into CAAYPGIPSGNTIYF.

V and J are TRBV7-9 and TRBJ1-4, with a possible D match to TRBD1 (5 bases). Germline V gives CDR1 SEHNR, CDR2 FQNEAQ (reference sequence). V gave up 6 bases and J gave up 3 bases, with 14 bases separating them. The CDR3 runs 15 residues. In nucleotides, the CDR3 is TGTGCCAGCAGTGTGTCGACAGTATCTAATGAAAAACTGTTTTTT. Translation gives CASSVSTVSNEKLFF.

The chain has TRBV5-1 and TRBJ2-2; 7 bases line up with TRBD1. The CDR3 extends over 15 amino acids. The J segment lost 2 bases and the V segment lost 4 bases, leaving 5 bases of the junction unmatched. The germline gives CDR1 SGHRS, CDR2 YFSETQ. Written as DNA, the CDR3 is TGCGCCAGCAGCCGAGACAGGGATAACACCGGGGAGCTGTTTTTT. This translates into CASSRDRDNTGELFF.

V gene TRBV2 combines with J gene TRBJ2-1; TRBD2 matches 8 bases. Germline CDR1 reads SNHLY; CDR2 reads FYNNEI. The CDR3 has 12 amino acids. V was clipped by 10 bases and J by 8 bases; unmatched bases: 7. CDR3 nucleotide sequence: TGTGCCACCCGGGGGGGGAGGGATGAGCAGTTCTTC. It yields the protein CATRGGRDEQFF.

CDR3 nucleotide sequence: TGTGCTAGTGGTTTGGTACTCACCGCGGGAGGGCCCGGGGAGCTGTTTTTT. Translation gives CASGLVLTAGGPGELFF. The chain combines TRBV12-5 with TRBJ2-2; TRBD2 matches 9 bases. Trimming cost V 0 bases and J 6 bases; bases outside gene matches: 8. CDR1 is LGHNT and CDR2 is FRNRAP in the germline V gene. The CDR3 contains 17 residues.

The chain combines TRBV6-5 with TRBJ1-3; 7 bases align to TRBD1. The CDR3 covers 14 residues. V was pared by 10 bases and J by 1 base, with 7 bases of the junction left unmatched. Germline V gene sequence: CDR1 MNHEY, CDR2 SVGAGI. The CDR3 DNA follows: TGTGCCACCATCGACAGGGTATCTGGAAACACCATATATTTT. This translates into CATIDRVSGNTIYF.

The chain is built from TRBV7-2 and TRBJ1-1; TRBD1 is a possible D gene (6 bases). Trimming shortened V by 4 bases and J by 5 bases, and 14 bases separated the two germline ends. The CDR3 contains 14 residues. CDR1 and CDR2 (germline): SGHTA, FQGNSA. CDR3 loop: CASSSITGWTEAFF. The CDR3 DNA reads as TGTGCCAGCAGCTCTATTACAGGGTGGACTGAAGCTTTCTTT.

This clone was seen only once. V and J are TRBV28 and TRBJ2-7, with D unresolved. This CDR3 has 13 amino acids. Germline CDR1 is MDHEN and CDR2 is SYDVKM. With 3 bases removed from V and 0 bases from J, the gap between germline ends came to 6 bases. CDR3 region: CASSFGASYEQYF. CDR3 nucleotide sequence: TGTGCCAGCAGTTTTGGAGCCTCCTACGAGCAGTACTTC. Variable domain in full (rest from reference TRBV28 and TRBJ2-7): DVKVTQSSRYLVKRTGEKVFLECVQDMDHENMFWYRQDPGLGLRLIYFSYDVKMKEKGDIPEGYSVSREKKERFSLILESASTNQTSMYLCASSFGASYEQYFGPGTRLTVT.

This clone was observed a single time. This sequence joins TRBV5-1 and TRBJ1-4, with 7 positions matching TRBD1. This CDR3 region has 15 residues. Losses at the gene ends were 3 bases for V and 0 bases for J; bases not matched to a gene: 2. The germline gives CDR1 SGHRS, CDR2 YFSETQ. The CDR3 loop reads CASSWTGTTNEKLFF. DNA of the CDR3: TGCGCCAGCAGCTGGACAGGTACAACTAATGAAAAACTGTTTTTT. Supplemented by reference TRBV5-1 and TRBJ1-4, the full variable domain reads KAGVTQTPRYLIKTRGQQVTLSCSPISGHRSVSWYQQTPGQGLQFLFEYFSETQRNKGNFPGRFSGRQFSNSRSEMNVSTLELGDSALYLCASSWTGTTNEKLFFGSGTQLSVL.

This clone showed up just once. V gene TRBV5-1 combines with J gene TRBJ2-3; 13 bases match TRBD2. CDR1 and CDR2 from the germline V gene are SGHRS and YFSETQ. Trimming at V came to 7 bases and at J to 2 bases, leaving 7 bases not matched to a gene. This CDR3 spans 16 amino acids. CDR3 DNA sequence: TGCGCCAGCCGGACTAGCGGGAGTCTCGACACAGATACGCAGTATTTT. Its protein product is CASRTSGSLDTDTQYF.

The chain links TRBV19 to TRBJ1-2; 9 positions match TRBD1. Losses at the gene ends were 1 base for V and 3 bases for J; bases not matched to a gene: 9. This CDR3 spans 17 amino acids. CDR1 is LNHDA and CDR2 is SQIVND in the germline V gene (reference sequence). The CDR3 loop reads CASSIAVRGQGDYGYTF. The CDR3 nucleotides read TGTGCCAGTAGTATAGCGGTTCGGGGACAGGGCGACTATGGCTACACCTTC.

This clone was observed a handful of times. The CDR3 protein is CASSPDRGTQYF. In DNA, the CDR3 is TGTGCCAGCAGCCCAGACAGGGGGACGCAGTATTTT. The chain carries TRBV13 and TRBJ2-3, with 9 bases that match TRBD1. Germline V gene data show CDR1 as PRHDT and CDR2 as FYEKMQ (reference sequence). The CDR3 loop spans 12 amino acids. The V gene end was trimmed by 5 bases and the J gene end by 9 bases; junction bases not matched to a gene: 3. The full variable domain, its missing parts supplied by reference TRBV13 and TRBJ2-3, is AAGVIQSPRHLIKEKRETATLKCYPIPRHDTVYWYQQGPGQDPQFLISFYEKMQSDKGSIPDRFSAQQFSDYHSELNMSSLELGDSALYFCASSPDRGTQYFGPGTRLTVL.

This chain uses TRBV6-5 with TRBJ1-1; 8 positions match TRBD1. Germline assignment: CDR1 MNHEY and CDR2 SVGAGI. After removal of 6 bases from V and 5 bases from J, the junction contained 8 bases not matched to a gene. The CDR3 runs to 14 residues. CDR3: CASRARGLGTEAFF. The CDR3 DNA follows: TGTGCCAGCAGAGCCAGGGGGCTGGGAACTGAAGCTTTCTTT.

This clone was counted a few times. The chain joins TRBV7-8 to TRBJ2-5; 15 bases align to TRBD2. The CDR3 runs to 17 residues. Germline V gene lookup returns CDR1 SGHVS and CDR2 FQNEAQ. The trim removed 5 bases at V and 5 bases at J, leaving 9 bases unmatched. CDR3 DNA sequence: TGTGCCAGCAGCCCAGGGACTAGCGGGAGGAAGTGGGAGACCCAGTACTTC. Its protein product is CASSPGTSGRKWETQYF.

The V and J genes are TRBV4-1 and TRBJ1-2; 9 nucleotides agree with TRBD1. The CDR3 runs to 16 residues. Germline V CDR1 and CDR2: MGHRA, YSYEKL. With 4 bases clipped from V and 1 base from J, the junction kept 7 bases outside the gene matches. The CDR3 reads CASSPTGTGFNYGYTF. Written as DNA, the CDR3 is TGCGCCAGCAGCCCCACCGGGACAGGGTTTAACTATGGCTACACCTTC.

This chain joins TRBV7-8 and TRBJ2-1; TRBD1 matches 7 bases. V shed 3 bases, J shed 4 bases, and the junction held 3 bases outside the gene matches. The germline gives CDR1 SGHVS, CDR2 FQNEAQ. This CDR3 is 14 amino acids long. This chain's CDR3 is CASSFGQAYNEQFF. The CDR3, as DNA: TGTGCCAGCAGCTTTGGACAGGCGTACAATGAGCAGTTCTTC.

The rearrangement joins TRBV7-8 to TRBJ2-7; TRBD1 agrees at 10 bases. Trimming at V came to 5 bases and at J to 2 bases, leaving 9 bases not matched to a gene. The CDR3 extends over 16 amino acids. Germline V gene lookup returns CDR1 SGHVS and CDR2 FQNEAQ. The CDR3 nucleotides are TGTGCCAGCAGCCTCCCGGGACAGGGGTGGACCTACGAGCAGTACTTC. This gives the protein CASSLPGQGWTYEQYF.